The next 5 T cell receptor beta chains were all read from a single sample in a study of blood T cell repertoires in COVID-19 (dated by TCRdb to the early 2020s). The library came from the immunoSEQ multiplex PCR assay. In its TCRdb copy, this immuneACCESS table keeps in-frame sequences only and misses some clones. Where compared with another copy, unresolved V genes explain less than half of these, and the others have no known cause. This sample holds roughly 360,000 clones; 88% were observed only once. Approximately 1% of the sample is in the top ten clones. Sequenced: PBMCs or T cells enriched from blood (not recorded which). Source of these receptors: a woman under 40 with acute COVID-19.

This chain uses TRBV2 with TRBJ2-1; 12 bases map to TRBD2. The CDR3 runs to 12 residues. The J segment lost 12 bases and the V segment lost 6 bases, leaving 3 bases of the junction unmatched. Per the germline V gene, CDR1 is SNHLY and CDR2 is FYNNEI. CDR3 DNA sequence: TGTGCCAGCAGAGCGGGACTAGCGGGGCAGTTCTTC. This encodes CASRAGLAGQFF.

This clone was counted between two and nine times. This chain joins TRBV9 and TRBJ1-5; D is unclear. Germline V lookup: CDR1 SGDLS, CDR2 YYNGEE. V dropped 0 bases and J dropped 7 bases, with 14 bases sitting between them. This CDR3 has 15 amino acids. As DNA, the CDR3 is TGTGCCAGCAGCGTAGAAGGCGGGCGAGGCCAGCCCCAGCATTTT. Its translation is CASSVEGGRGQPQHF. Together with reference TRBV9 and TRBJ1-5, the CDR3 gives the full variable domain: DSGVTQTPKHLITATGQRVTLRCSPRSGDLSVYWYQQSLDQGLQFLIQYYNGEERAKGNILERFSAQQFPDLHSELNLSSLELGDSALYFCASSVEGGRGQPQHFGDGTRLSIL.

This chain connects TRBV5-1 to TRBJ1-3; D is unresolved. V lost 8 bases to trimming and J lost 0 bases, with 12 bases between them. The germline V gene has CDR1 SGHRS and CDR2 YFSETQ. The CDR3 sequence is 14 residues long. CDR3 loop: CASKQVLSGNTIYF. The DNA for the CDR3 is TGCGCCAGTAAGCAGGTCCTCTCTGGAAACACCATATATTTT.

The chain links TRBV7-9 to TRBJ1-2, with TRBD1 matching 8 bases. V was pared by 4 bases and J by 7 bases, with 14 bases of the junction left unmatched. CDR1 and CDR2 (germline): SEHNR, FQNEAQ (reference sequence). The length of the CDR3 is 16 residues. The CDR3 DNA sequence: TGTGCCAGCAGCTACGGACAGGGAGGATTCGCAGCTGGCTACACCTTC. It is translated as CASSYGQGGFAAGYTF. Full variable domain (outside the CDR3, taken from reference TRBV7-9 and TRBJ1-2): DTGVSQNPRHKITKRGQNVTFRCDPISEHNRLYWYRQTLGQGPEFLTYFQNEAQLEKSRLLSDRFSAERPKGSFSTLEIQRTEQGDSAMYLCASSYGQGGFAAGYTFGSGTRLTVV.

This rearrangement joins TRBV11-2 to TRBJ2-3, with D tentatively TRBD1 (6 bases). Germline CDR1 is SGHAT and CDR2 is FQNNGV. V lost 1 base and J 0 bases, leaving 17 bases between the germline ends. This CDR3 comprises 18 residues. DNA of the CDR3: TGTGCCAGCAGCTTAGGACCCGGGACAACCCTTAGCACAGATACGCAGTATTTT. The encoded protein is CASSLGPGTTLSTDTQYF.